This T cell receptor (beta chain) was documented in a study of radiotherapy plus CTLA-4 blockade in lung cancer. V gave up 1 base and J gave up 4 bases, with 16 bases separating them. Germline CDR1 is LNHDA and CDR2 is SQIVND (reference sequence). The CDR3 loop spans 17 amino acids. This clone was observed a handful of times. Its antigen remains unidentified. Generated by immunoSEQ multiplex PCR, the TCRdb table keeps only in-frame clones and is missing some. The sample lists under 100,000 clones; roughly four fifths were seen once. Study-wide results and limits: Expansion of tumor-derived TCR clones was observed in blood after radiotherapy plus ipilimumab. Increased serum interferon-beta after radiation also reportedly predicted response strongly.

This chain joins TRBV19 and TRBJ2-2; D may correspond to TRBD1 or TRBD2 (5 bases each). Sequenced material: peripheral blood, taken from a patient treated with radiotherapy plus ipilimumab. This receptor was identified in a human donor with non-small cell lung cancer that progressed on radiotherapy plus ipilimumab. DNA of the CDR3: TGTGCCAGTAGTATAGCAGCGGTCCCTCAGGGCACCGGGGAGCTGTTTTTT. Encoded protein: CASSIAAVPQGTGELFF.